These T cell receptor beta chains were read from a single sample in a study of T cell repertoires in cytomegalovirus infection. Antigens of these TCRs are unknown. TCRdb reanalysed the reads using MiXCR and keeps one entry per CDR3 protein. In the table there are about 500,000 distinct CDR3 sequences, roughly a third of which are singletons. The sample here was cultured PBMCs, taken from culture after CMV antigen stimulation. The source is a human donor in good health (CMV status not recorded). Some clones in this sample may be carry-over from other donors' samples. The CDR3 runs from the conserved cysteine through the conserved F or W. The order of the fields is clone size, V gene, D gene, J gene, CDR3 length, CDR3 DNA, CDR3 protein. D genes are given only for firm matches. Clone sizes are given selectively: once, few, many, or a class where the clone is expanded.

clone size: once
V gene: TRBV7-3
D gene: TRBD2
J gene: TRBJ2-7
CDR3 length: 15
CDR3 DNA: TGTGCCAGCAGCTTACGAGGGACTAGTCCCTACGAGCAGTACTTC
CDR3 protein: CASSLRGTSPYEQYF

clone size: few
V gene: TRBV12-3/TRBV12-4
D gene: .
J gene: TRBJ1-4
CDR3 length: 12
CDR3 DNA: TGTGCCAGCAGTCCGAGAGGGAGGAGGCTGTTTTTT
CDR3 protein: CASSPRGRRLFF

clone size: few
V gene: TRBV7-2
D gene: TRBD2
J gene: TRBJ2-7
CDR3 length: 15
CDR3 DNA: TGTGCCAGCAGCTCGTGGGCTAGCGGGTCCTACGAGCAGTACTTC
CDR3 protein: CASSSWASGSYEQYF

clone size: .
V gene: TRBV19
D gene: .
J gene: TRBJ1-2
CDR3 length: 16
CDR3 DNA: TGTGCCACCCGAGGTCGGGCAGTGGGGACTAACTATGGCTACACCTTC
CDR3 protein: CATRGRAVGTNYGYTF

clone size: .
V gene: TRBV4-1
D gene: .
J gene: TRBJ2-1
CDR3 length: 14
CDR3 DNA: TGCGCCAGCAGCCGGGACCCCACGTACAATGAGCAGTTCTTC
CDR3 protein: CASSRDPTYNEQFF

clone size: few
V gene: TRBV24-1
D gene: .
J gene: TRBJ2-1
CDR3 length: 15
CDR3 DNA: TGTGCCACCAGTGATTTCTCCGGGAACTACAATGAGCAGTTCTTC
CDR3 protein: CATSDFSGNYNEQFF

clone size: few
V gene: TRBV19
D gene: .
J gene: TRBJ1-2
CDR3 length: 18
CDR3 DNA: TGTGCCAGTAGTGGGGCTGACCGGGTCATCACCTTAAGAGGTGGCTACACCTTC
CDR3 protein: CASSGADRVITLRGGYTF

clone size: few
V gene: TRBV7-2
D gene: TRBD1
J gene: TRBJ1-2
CDR3 length: 14
CDR3 DNA: TGTGCCAGCAGCTACATTCAGGGGGAGGGCGGCTACACCTTC
CDR3 protein: CASSYIQGEGGYTF

clone size: few
V gene: TRBV7-9
D gene: TRBD1
J gene: TRBJ2-1
CDR3 length: 15
CDR3 DNA: TGTGCCAGCAGCTCGGGACAGGGACAATACAATGAGCAGTTCTTC
CDR3 protein: CASSSGQGQYNEQFF

clone size: once
V gene: TRBV29-1
D gene: TRBD1
J gene: TRBJ1-1
CDR3 length: 17
CDR3 DNA: TGCAGCGTTCAGGGACAGGGGGGGGCTTTGGTGAACACTGAAGCTTTCTTT
CDR3 protein: CSVQGQGGALVNTEAFF

clone size: .
V gene: TRBV19
D gene: TRBD2
J gene: TRBJ2-1
CDR3 length: 16
CDR3 DNA: TGTGCCAGTAGTATGAAGCGGGGTAGCTCCTACAATGAGCAGTTCTTC
CDR3 protein: CASSMKRGSSYNEQFF

clone size: .
V gene: TRBV28
D gene: .
J gene: TRBJ2-1
CDR3 length: 14
CDR3 DNA: TGTGCCAGCAGTCGATCTAGGGTGAGGAATGAGCAGTTCTTC
CDR3 protein: CASSRSRVRNEQFF

clone size: .
V gene: TRBV19
D gene: .
J gene: TRBJ2-1
CDR3 length: 15
CDR3 DNA: TGTGCCAGTACCCCTGGGGGAGCCCGCCACAATGAGCAGTTCTTC
CDR3 protein: CASTPGGARHNEQFF

clone size: .
V gene: TRBV6-8
D gene: TRBD2
J gene: TRBJ2-5
CDR3 length: 12
CDR3 DNA: TGTGCTGTAGCGGGCGTTGGGGAGACCCAGTACTTC
CDR3 protein: CAVAGVGETQYF

clone size: few
V gene: TRBV2
D gene: .
J gene: TRBJ2-3
CDR3 length: 13
CDR3 DNA: TGTGCCAGCAGTTCACTAGGCACAGATACGCAGTATTTT
CDR3 protein: CASSSLGTDTQYF

clone size: many
V gene: TRBV7-2
D gene: .
J gene: TRBJ1-2
CDR3 length: 16
CDR3 DNA: TGTGCCAGCAGCTTAGCCGGGGGCCTAGCTAACTATGGCTACACCTTC
CDR3 protein: CASSLAGGLANYGYTF

clone size: .
V gene: TRBV12-3/TRBV12-4
D gene: .
J gene: TRBJ1-5
CDR3 length: 14
CDR3 DNA: TGTGCCAGCAGTAGGGACGGCGTAATTCAGCCCCAGCATTTT
CDR3 protein: CASSRDGVIQPQHF

clone size: .
V gene: TRBV9
D gene: .
J gene: TRBJ1-2
CDR3 length: 15
CDR3 DNA: TGTGCCAGCAGCCCTCTCGATTCCGCTAACTATGGCTACACCTTC
CDR3 protein: CASSPLDSANYGYTF

clone size: few
V gene: TRBV5-4
D gene: TRBD1
J gene: TRBJ1-2
CDR3 length: 14
CDR3 DNA: TGTGCCAGCAGCCGCACAGGGGGCGAACGTGGCTACACCTTC
CDR3 protein: CASSRTGGERGYTF

clone size: .
V gene: TRBV25-1
D gene: TRBD1
J gene: TRBJ2-1
CDR3 length: 16
CDR3 DNA: TGTGCCAGCAGTGAAATTGGACAGGGGGGTGGGAATGAGCAGTTCTTC
CDR3 protein: CASSEIGQGGGNEQFF

clone size: .
V gene: TRBV7-2
D gene: TRBD2
J gene: TRBJ2-5
CDR3 length: 16
CDR3 DNA: TGTGCCAGCAGCCCGTGGACTAGCGGGGGACAAGAGACCCAGTACTTC
CDR3 protein: CASSPWTSGGQETQYF

clone size: many
V gene: TRBV6-5
D gene: TRBD1
J gene: TRBJ2-3
CDR3 length: 15
CDR3 DNA: TGTGCCAGCAGCACGCAGGGACAGAGCACAGATACGCAGTATTTT
CDR3 protein: CASSTQGQSTDTQYF

clone size: .
V gene: TRBV12-3/TRBV12-4
D gene: .
J gene: TRBJ1-3
CDR3 length: 15
CDR3 DNA: TGTGCCAGCTCTCCGAATACTATCTCTGGAAACACCATATATTTT
CDR3 protein: CASSPNTISGNTIYF

clone size: once
V gene: TRBV29-1
D gene: .
J gene: TRBJ2-1
CDR3 length: 11
CDR3 DNA: TGCAGCGCGAGGACGAGGACGTTCGTGGTCTTC
CDR3 protein: CSARTRTFVVF

clone size: .
V gene: TRBV15
D gene: TRBD2
J gene: TRBJ2-7
CDR3 length: 14
CDR3 DNA: TGTGCCACCAGCAGAGATAATTCGGGGGGAGAGCAGTACTTC
CDR3 protein: CATSRDNSGGEQYF

clone size: few
V gene: TRBV9
D gene: .
J gene: TRBJ2-5
CDR3 length: 15
CDR3 DNA: TGTGCCAGCAGCGTAATGGGAGAGGGGCCGGAGACCCAGTACTTC
CDR3 protein: CASSVMGEGPETQYF

clone size: few
V gene: TRBV7-2
D gene: .
J gene: TRBJ2-3
CDR3 length: 13
CDR3 DNA: TGTGCCAGCAGTAGGGCCTACACAGATACGCAGTATTTT
CDR3 protein: CASSRAYTDTQYF

clone size: few
V gene: TRBV24-1
D gene: .
J gene: TRBJ2-3
CDR3 length: 15
CDR3 DNA: TGTGCCACCAGTGAACCCGAGGACAGCACAGATACGCAGTATTTT
CDR3 protein: CATSEPEDSTDTQYF

clone size: many
V gene: TRBV7-2
D gene: .
J gene: TRBJ2-3
CDR3 length: 15
CDR3 DNA: TGTGCCAGCAGCTTAGGGGGGGGCAAATTAGATACGCAGTATTTT
CDR3 protein: CASSLGGGKLDTQYF

clone size: many
V gene: TRBV7-2
D gene: TRBD2
J gene: TRBJ2-1
CDR3 length: 15
CDR3 DNA: TGTGCCAGCAGCTTAGCGGCTAGCGGGAGGAATGAGCAGTTCTTC
CDR3 protein: CASSLAASGRNEQFF

clone size: .
V gene: TRBV7-3
D gene: TRBD1
J gene: TRBJ2-3
CDR3 length: 14
CDR3 DNA: TGTGCCAGCAGCTTACTGGGACAGAAAGATACGCAGTATTTT
CDR3 protein: CASSLLGQKDTQYF

clone size: .
V gene: TRBV5-6
D gene: TRBD1
J gene: TRBJ2-1
CDR3 length: 14
CDR3 DNA: TGTGCCAGCAGCTGGGGACAGGGGGCCTATGAGCAGTTCTTC
CDR3 protein: CASSWGQGAYEQFF

clone size: .
V gene: TRBV10-3
D gene: .
J gene: TRBJ2-3
CDR3 length: 13
CDR3 DNA: TGTGCCAACTCGGGACCTAACACAGATACGCAGTATTTT
CDR3 protein: CANSGPNTDTQYF

clone size: few
V gene: TRBV28
D gene: .
J gene: TRBJ2-7
CDR3 length: 16
CDR3 DNA: TGTGCCAGCAGAACACAGTGGGAGACAGGCCCCTACGAGCAGTACTTC
CDR3 protein: CASRTQWETGPYEQYF

clone size: few
V gene: TRBV2
D gene: .
J gene: TRBJ2-5
CDR3 length: 12
CDR3 DNA: TGTGCCAGCAGTGAAGTCGAAGAGACCCAGTACTTC
CDR3 protein: CASSEVEETQYF

clone size: .
V gene: TRBV10-3
D gene: TRBD1
J gene: TRBJ2-1
CDR3 length: 13
CDR3 DNA: TGTGCCATCAGGTTACAGGGGGGTGATGAGCAGTTCTTC
CDR3 protein: CAIRLQGGDEQFF

clone size: .
V gene: TRBV6-5
D gene: .
J gene: TRBJ2-3
CDR3 length: 12
CDR3 DNA: TGTGCCAGCAGTGACGTAGCAGATACGCAGTATTTT
CDR3 protein: CASSDVADTQYF

clone size: .
V gene: TRBV7-2
D gene: .
J gene: TRBJ2-2
CDR3 length: 15
CDR3 DNA: TGTGCCAGCAGCCGGAGTAGCACCAACACCGGGGAGCTGTTTTTT
CDR3 protein: CASSRSSTNTGELFF

clone size: .
V gene: TRBV7-9
D gene: .
J gene: TRBJ1-1
CDR3 length: 14
CDR3 DNA: TGTGCCAGCAGCTTCGAGCCCCGTGGTGCTGAAGCTTTCTTT
CDR3 protein: CASSFEPRGAEAFF

clone size: few
V gene: TRBV19
D gene: .
J gene: TRBJ1-4
CDR3 length: 17
CDR3 DNA: TGTGCCAGTAGTATAGACATAGGGACCGCCAAGGGCGAAAAACTGTTTTTT
CDR3 protein: CASSIDIGTAKGEKLFF

clone size: .
V gene: TRBV5-1
D gene: .
J gene: TRBJ1-1
CDR3 length: 13
CDR3 DNA: TGCGCCAGCAGCTTGCGGGAGAGGACTGAAGCTTTCTTT
CDR3 protein: CASSLRERTEAFF

clone size: .
V gene: TRBV6-6
D gene: .
J gene: TRBJ1-1
CDR3 length: 13
CDR3 DNA: TGTGCCAGCAGTTACAATCAGGGAACGGCAGCTTTCTTT
CDR3 protein: CASSYNQGTAAFF

clone size: .
V gene: TRBV15
D gene: .
J gene: TRBJ1-1
CDR3 length: 15
CDR3 DNA: TGTGCCACCAGCAGACTCACAGCAAGGCGGACTGAAGCTTTCTTT
CDR3 protein: CATSRLTARRTEAFF

clone size: .
V gene: TRBV11-2
D gene: TRBD1
J gene: TRBJ2-3
CDR3 length: 18
CDR3 DNA: TGTGCCAGCAGCTTAGATTTACGGGACAGGGGGCTAGCAGATACGCAGTATTTT
CDR3 protein: CASSLDLRDRGLADTQYF

clone size: .
V gene: TRBV20-1
D gene: TRBD2
J gene: TRBJ2-2
CDR3 length: 15
CDR3 DNA: TGCAGTGCCGAGACTAGCGGGAGGGCCTCCGGGGAGCTGTTTTTT
CDR3 protein: CSAETSGRASGELFF

clone size: few
V gene: TRBV7-2
D gene: .
J gene: TRBJ1-2
CDR3 length: 13
CDR3 DNA: TGTGCCAGCAGCTTAGAGACTGACCTTGGCTACACCTTC
CDR3 protein: CASSLETDLGYTF

clone size: many
V gene: TRBV7-6
D gene: TRBD2
J gene: TRBJ2-2
CDR3 length: 17
CDR3 DNA: TGTGCCAGCAGCTTAAGTGGACTAGCGGCCAACACCGGGGAGCTGTTTTTT
CDR3 protein: CASSLSGLAANTGELFF

clone size: few
V gene: TRBV14
D gene: .
J gene: TRBJ2-7
CDR3 length: 14
CDR3 DNA: TGTGCCAGCAGCCAACCAGGGGTCGCCTACGAGCAGTACTTC
CDR3 protein: CASSQPGVAYEQYF

clone size: .
V gene: TRBV5-6
D gene: .
J gene: TRBJ1-1
CDR3 length: 12
CDR3 DNA: TGTGCCAGCAGCTTTATGGGGGTGGTAGCTTTCTTT
CDR3 protein: CASSFMGVVAFF

clone size: .
V gene: TRBV19
D gene: TRBD2
J gene: TRBJ2-3
CDR3 length: 15
CDR3 DNA: TGTGCCAGTAGTACTACGGGACTAGCGGGACGTACGCAGTATTTT
CDR3 protein: CASSTTGLAGRTQYF

clone size: many
V gene: TRBV7-8
D gene: TRBD2
J gene: TRBJ2-3
CDR3 length: 17
CDR3 DNA: TGTGCCAGCAGCTTGTTTATAGCGGGAGGGATGACAGATACGCAGTATTTT
CDR3 protein: CASSLFIAGGMTDTQYF

clone size: few
V gene: TRBV10-3
D gene: .
J gene: TRBJ1-4
CDR3 length: 12
CDR3 DNA: TGTGCCATCAGAGACGGACATGAAAAACTGTTTTTT
CDR3 protein: CAIRDGHEKLFF

clone size: .
V gene: TRBV19
D gene: TRBD2
J gene: TRBJ2-3
CDR3 length: 13
CDR3 DNA: TGTGCCAGTAAAAACCAAGCGGGAGTTGTGCAGTATTTT
CDR3 protein: CASKNQAGVVQYF

clone size: few
V gene: TRBV2
D gene: .
J gene: TRBJ2-7
CDR3 length: 13
CDR3 DNA: TGTGCCAGCATTGGAAGGGTTTTGTCCGAGCAGTACTTC
CDR3 protein: CASIGRVLSEQYF

clone size: few
V gene: TRBV2
D gene: .
J gene: TRBJ2-3
CDR3 length: 14
CDR3 DNA: TGTGCCAGCGGGGGGACAACTAGCACAGATACGCAGTATTTT
CDR3 protein: CASGGTTSTDTQYF

clone size: .
V gene: TRBV6-1
D gene: .
J gene: TRBJ1-2
CDR3 length: 13
CDR3 DNA: TGTGCCAGCAGTCCCGTCGGGGAAAATGGCTACACCTTC
CDR3 protein: CASSPVGENGYTF